This entry features one T cell receptor beta chain sequence. V trimming: 5 bases; J trimming: 1 base; junction bases outside the gene matches: 6. The CDR3 length is 17 residues. Germline assignment: CDR1 SGHRS and CDR2 YFSETQ. The entry originates in a study of blood T cell repertoires in COVID-19. About the research overall: COVID-19 samples from acute and convalescent phases originated in the United States, Italy and Spain.

Sequencing was performed with immunoSEQ multiplex PCR; in TCRdb, only in-frame clones are kept and a portion is missing. Altogether about 370,000 clones are present, roughly nine tenths being singletons, with the ten largest covering about 0.86%. The age range of participants was about 18 to 100 years, with residence in roughly 25 US areas. The specimen was PBMCs or T cells enriched from blood (not recorded which). The TCR was taken from a woman aged 40-49 years who had been exposed to COVID-19. The chain joins TRBV5-1 to TRBJ2-3, with 14 bases matching TRBD2. The CDR3 spells CASRPRLAGGRTDTQYF. Here the CDR3 DNA reads TGCGCCAGCAGACCGCGACTAGCGGGGGGGCGCACAGATACGCAGTATTTT.